The 3 T cell receptor beta chains reported below all come from one sample, sequenced in a study of blood T cell repertoires in COVID-19. The assay was immunoSEQ multiplex PCR, and TCRdb's table has in-frame clones only and misses some. This sample has around 55,000 clones, with over 75% found just once. The sequenced sample consisted of peripheral blood. The receptors here all came from a middle-aged man with acute or convalescent COVID-19.

The chain joins TRBV10-1 to TRBJ2-2; D might be TRBD2 (6 bases). V lost 8 bases and J 6 bases, leaving 10 bases between the germline ends. The length of the CDR3 is 12 residues. Per germline, CDR1 WNHNN and CDR2 SYGVQD (reference sequence). CDR3 in amino acids: CASGRIAGELFF. CDR3 coding DNA: TGCGCCAGCGGGAGGATAGCCGGGGAGCTGTTTTTT.

The V call is TRBV29-1, the J call TRBJ2-5; 7 bases are a match to TRBD1. Germline CDR1 and CDR2: SQVTM and ANQGSEA. This CDR3 comprises 12 residues. Losses at the gene ends were 4 bases for V and 2 bases for J; bases not matched to a gene: 1. CDR3 coding DNA: TGCAGCGTTGCACAGGGGCAAGAGACCCAGTACTTC. The encoded protein is CSVAQGQETQYF.

V gene TRBV19 combines with J gene TRBJ2-3; perhaps TRBD2 as D (6 bases). The CDR3 runs 15 residues. The germline V gene encodes CDR1 LNHDA and CDR2 SQIVND (reference sequence). Trimming removed 11 bases from V and 2 bases from J, with 20 bases in between. Here the CDR3 reads CAASRKGLNTDTQYF. CDR3 DNA sequence: TGTGCCGCTAGTCGGAAGGGACTGAACACAGATACGCAGTATTTT.